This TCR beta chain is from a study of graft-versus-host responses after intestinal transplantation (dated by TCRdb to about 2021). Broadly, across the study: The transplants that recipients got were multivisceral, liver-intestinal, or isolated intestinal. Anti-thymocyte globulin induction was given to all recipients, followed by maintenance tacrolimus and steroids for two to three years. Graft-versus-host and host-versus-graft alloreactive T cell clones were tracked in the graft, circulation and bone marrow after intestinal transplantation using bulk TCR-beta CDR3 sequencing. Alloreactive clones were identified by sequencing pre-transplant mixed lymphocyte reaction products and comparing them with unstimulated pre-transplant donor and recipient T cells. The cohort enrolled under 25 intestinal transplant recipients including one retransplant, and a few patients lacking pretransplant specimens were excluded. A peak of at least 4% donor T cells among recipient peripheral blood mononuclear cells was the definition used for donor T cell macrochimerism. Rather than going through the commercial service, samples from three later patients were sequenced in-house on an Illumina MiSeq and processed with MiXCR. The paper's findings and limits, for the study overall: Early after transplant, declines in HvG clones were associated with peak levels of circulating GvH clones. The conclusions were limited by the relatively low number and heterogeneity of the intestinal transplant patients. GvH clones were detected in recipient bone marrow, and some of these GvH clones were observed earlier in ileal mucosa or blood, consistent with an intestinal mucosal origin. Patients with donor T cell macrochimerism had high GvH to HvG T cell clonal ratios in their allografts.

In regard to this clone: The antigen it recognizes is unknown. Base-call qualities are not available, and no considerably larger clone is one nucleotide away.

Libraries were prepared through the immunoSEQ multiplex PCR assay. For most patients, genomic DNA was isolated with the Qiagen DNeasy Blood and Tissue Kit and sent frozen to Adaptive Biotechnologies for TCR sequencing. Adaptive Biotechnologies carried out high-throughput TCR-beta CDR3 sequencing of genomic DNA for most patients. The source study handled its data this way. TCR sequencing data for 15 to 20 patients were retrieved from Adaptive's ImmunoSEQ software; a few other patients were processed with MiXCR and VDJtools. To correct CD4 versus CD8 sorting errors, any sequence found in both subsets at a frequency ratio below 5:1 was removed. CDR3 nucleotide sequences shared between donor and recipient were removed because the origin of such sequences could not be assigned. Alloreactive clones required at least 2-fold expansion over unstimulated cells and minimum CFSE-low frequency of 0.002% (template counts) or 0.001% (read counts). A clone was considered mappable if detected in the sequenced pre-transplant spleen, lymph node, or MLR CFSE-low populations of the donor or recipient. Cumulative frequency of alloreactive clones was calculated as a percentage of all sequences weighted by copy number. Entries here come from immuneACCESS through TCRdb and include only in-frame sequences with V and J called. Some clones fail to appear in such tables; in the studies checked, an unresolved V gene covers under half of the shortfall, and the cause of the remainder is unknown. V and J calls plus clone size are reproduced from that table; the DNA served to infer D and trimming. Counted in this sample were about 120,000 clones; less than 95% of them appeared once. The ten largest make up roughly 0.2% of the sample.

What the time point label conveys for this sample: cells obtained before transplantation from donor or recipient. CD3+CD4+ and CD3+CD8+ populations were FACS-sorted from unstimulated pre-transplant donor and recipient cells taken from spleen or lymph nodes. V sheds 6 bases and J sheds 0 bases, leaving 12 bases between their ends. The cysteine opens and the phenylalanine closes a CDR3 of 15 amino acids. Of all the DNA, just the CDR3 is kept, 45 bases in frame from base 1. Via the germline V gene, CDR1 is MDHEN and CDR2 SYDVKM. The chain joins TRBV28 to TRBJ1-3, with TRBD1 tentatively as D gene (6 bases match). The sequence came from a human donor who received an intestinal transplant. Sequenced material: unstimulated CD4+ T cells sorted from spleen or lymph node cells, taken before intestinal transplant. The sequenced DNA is TGTGCCAGCAGGGCCGGGACAAGCTCTGGAAACACCATATATTTT. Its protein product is CASRAGTSSGNTIYF.